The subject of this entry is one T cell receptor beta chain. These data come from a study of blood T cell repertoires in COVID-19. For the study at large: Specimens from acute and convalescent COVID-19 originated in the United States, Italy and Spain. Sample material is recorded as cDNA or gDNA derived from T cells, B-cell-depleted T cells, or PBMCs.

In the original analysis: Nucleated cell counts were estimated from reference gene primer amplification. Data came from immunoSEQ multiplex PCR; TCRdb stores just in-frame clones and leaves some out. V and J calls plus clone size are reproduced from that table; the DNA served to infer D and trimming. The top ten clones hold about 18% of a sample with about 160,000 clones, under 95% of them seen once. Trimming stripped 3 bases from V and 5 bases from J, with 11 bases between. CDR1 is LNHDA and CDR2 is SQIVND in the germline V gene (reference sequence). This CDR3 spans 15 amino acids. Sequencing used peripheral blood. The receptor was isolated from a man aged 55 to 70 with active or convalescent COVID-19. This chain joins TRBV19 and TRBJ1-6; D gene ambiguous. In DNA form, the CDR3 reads TGTGCCAGTAGTATGGCGAGGATGAATAATTCACCCCTCCACTTT. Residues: CASSMARMNNSPLHF.